Here is one T cell receptor (beta chain) with its context. This sample is drawn from a study of blood T cell repertoires in COVID-19. Across the whole study: Samples came from the United States, Italy and Spain, spanning acute and convalescent COVID-19. T cells, B-cell-depleted T cells, or PBMCs provided the cDNA or gDNA that served as material.

The ends were cut back, 8 bases at V and 3 bases at J, with 8 bases in the middle. In germline, CDR1 is ENHRY, CDR2 SYGVKD. This CDR3 has 12 amino acids. How the authors handled the data: How many nucleated cells were present was estimated from reference gene primer amplification. Measured with immunoSEQ multiplex PCR; TCRdb has only the in-frame clones, and not every one. The V and J calls and clone size are taken from that table; D and trimming were inferred from the DNA. The sample has around 180,000 clones; around 83% are singletons. This TCR was sampled from a human donor in a cohort sampled during active COVID-19. This chain joins TRBV10-3 and TRBJ2-1, with D perhaps TRBD2 (6 bases). The sequenced sample was peripheral blood. The CDR3 nucleotides are TGTGCCATCGGAGGGAGCTACAATGAGCAGTTCTTC. Its protein is CAIGGSYNEQFF.